Below, one TCR beta chain is given with its context. Its target is not known. This entry is derived from a study of cytomegalovirus exposure and HLA in healthy donors. The study, taken as a whole, reports: Published work reported that the classifier diagnosed cytomegalovirus status with high specificity and sensitivity. TCR beta sequences reportedly predicted most subjects' HLA-A and HLA-B alleles accurately.

60 Vbeta and 13 Jbeta primers were used in PCR. The method was immunoSEQ multiplex PCR; TCRdb's version includes in-frame clones alone and lacks a portion of them. The data hold some 130,000 clones, with 79% observed a single time. The CDR3 runs to 14 residues. The germline V gene encodes CDR1 SGHKS and CDR2 YYEKEE (reference sequence). Trimming removed 3 bases at V and 2 bases at J, with 12 bases between. The TCR comes from a man aged 40-49 years in good health and CMV-seropositive. The J gene is TRBJ2-7, the V gene TRBV5-5; D remains unclear. Sequences were obtained from PBMCs. In nucleotides, the CDR3 is TGTGCCAGCAGCTCACTGGGCCTTACCTACGAGCAGTACTTC. This sequence encodes CASSSLGLTYEQYF.